These 31 T cell receptor beta chains originate from one sample sequenced in a study of blood T cell repertoires in COVID-19. Profiling relied on immunoSEQ multiplex PCR, and the TCRdb table lists in-frame clones only, not all of them. Of more than 200,000 clones detected, around 88% appear once; the ten largest clones hold around 1.5%. The source material was peripheral blood. The source is an elderly man with acute or convalescent COVID-19.

The chain recombines TRBV4-3 with TRBJ2-2, with 8 bases identical to TRBD2. From germline, CDR1 is LGHNA and CDR2 YSLEER. V lost 0 bases, J lost 4 bases, and 7 bases stayed unmatched. CDR3 length equals 17 residues. Here the CDR3 reads CASSQDGWLAGTGELFF. In DNA, the CDR3 is TGCGCCAGCAGCCAAGATGGATGGCTAGCGGGCACCGGGGAGCTGTTTTTT.

This sequence joins TRBV6-5 and TRBJ2-7; TRBD2 might be the D (5 bases). The CDR3 is 13 residues long. V was trimmed by 2 bases and J by 3 bases, leaving 8 bases between them. Per the germline V gene, CDR1 is MNHEY and CDR2 is SVGAGI. CDR3 sequence: CASSYEGRYEQYF. CDR3 coding DNA: TGTGCCAGCAGTTACGAGGGCCGCTACGAGCAGTACTTC.

V and J are TRBV23-1 and TRBJ1-2, with 7 nucleotides matching TRBD1. Being an ORF, TRBV23-1 has a function that is uncertain. The CDR3 sequence is 11 residues long. V lost 9 bases, J lost 6 bases, and 4 bases stayed unmatched. In DNA, the CDR3 is TGCGCCAGTCAAGGACAGGATGGCTACACCTTC. Translating gives CASQGQDGYTF.

In DNA form, the CDR3 reads TGTGCCAGCAGCCTCGCGGCCAGGGTGAATCGTGGCTATAATTCACCCCTCCACTTT. This sequence encodes CASSLAARVNRGYNSPLHF. The rearrangement links TRBV13 to TRBJ1-6; D is possibly TRBD1 (5 bases). V was trimmed by 5 bases and J by 3 bases, leaving 23 bases between them. CDR1 and CDR2 (germline): PRHDT, FYEKMQ (reference sequence). The CDR3 extends over 19 amino acids.

V gene TRBV4-3 combines with J gene TRBJ2-7; D possibly corresponds to TRBD2 (6 bases). Trimming pared 4 bases from V and 7 bases from J, leaving 17 bases between. The V gene's germline CDR1 is LGHNA and CDR2 YSLEER. This CDR3 region has 14 residues. Here the CDR3 DNA reads TGCGCCAGCAGCCCAACTTGGAGGGGCCGAGAGCAGTACTTC. It codes for CASSPTWRGREQYF.

This clone has more than one count but fewer than ten. The rearrangement joins TRBV6-5 to TRBJ1-1; TRBD1 matches 7 bases. Germline CDR1 is MNHEY and CDR2 is SVGAGI. This CDR3 is built from 15 residues. J gave up 0 bases and V 4 bases, and 5 bases lay outside the gene matches. CDR3 in amino acids: CASSSTTGLNTEAFF. In DNA, the CDR3 is TGTGCCAGCAGTTCAACGACAGGGTTGAACACTGAAGCTTTCTTT.

V and J are TRBV9 and TRBJ2-1, with TRBD2 identical over 8 bases. J was trimmed by 0 bases and V by 2 bases; bases with no gene match: 1. CDR1 SGDLS and CDR2 YYNGEE come from the germline V gene. This CDR3 comprises 15 residues. For the CDR3, the DNA is TGTGCCAGCAGCGTTAGCGGGGTCTCCTACAATGAGCAGTTCTTC. Translation gives CASSVSGVSYNEQFF.

The chain recombines TRBV11-1 with TRBJ2-2; no clear D gene. CDR3 length: 15 residues. The germline gives CDR1 SGHAT, CDR2 FQDESV (reference sequence). The V and J ends lost 1 base and 6 bases respectively, with 12 bases between them. The CDR3 DNA reads as TGTGCCAGCAGCTTAGTGGCAGCCGGAGCCGGGGAGCTGTTTTTT. Translating gives CASSLVAAGAGELFF. Filled out from reference TRBV11-1 and TRBJ2-2, the complete variable domain reads EAEVAQSPRYKITEKSQAVAFWCDPISGHATLYWYRQILGQGPELLVQFQDESVVDDSQLPKDRFSAERLKGVDSTLKIQPAELGDSAMYLCASSLVAAGAGELFFGEGSRLTVL.

The gene calls are TRBV6-2 or TRBV6-3 and TRBJ2-2; D might be TRBD1 (6 bases). CDR3 length equals 18 residues. Germline V lookup: CDR1 MNHEY, CDR2 SVGEGT. The V and J ends lost 0 bases and 1 base respectively, with 15 bases between them. The CDR3 DNA follows: TGTGCCAGCAGTTACTCTACCAGGACAGCCGTGAACACCGGGGAGCTGTTTTTT. Translated, it gives CASSYSTRTAVNTGELFF.

The rearrangement joins TRBV27 to TRBJ2-7, with 8 positions matching TRBD2. V shed 6 bases and J 3 bases; nucleotides not matched to a gene: 4. CDR3 size: 13 residues. Germline CDR1 and CDR2: MNHEY and SMNVEV (reference sequence). The CDR3 protein is CASSLGRGYEQYF. CDR3 nucleotide sequence: TGTGCCAGCAGCCTCGGGAGGGGCTACGAGCAGTACTTC.

V and J are TRBV4-3 and TRBJ1-2; the D is unclear. The CDR3 has 15 residues. Trimming took 0 bases from V and 8 from J, leaving 16 bases between them. Germline loops: CDR1 LGHNA, CDR2 YSLEER. The CDR3 DNA sequence: TGCGCCAGCAGCCAAGAGACACCTCGGGAGGGAGGCTACACCTTC. It encodes CASSQETPREGGYTF.

The V call is TRBV5-6, the J call TRBJ1-1; D possibly corresponds to TRBD1 (5 bases). The CDR3 runs to 15 residues. The germline CDR1 and CDR2 sequences are SGHDT and YYEEEE. V lost 0 bases and J lost 3, with 12 bases in between. The CDR3 reads CASSLVQGMDTEAFF. The CDR3 region has the DNA TGTGCCAGCAGCTTGGTCCAGGGAATGGACACTGAAGCTTTCTTT.

V is TRBV7-9 and J is TRBJ1-6, with TRBD1 identical over 7 bases. Losses at the gene ends were 4 bases for V and 7 bases for J; bases not matched to a gene: 7. The CDR3 spans 15 residues. The germline V gene has CDR1 SEHNR and CDR2 FQNEAQ (reference sequence). Written as DNA, the CDR3 is TGTGCCAGCAGCTCAACAGGGGCCGAAAATTCACCCCTCCACTTT. It translates to CASSSTGAENSPLHF.

The rearrangement links TRBV19 to TRBJ1-2, with D maybe TRBD1 (5 bases). The CDR3 spans 14 residues. Per the germline V gene, CDR1 is LNHDA and CDR2 is SQIVND (reference sequence). Deletions cut 4 bases from V and 4 bases from J, with 13 bases between. The CDR3 loop is CASSTRDSLYGYTF. The DNA of the CDR3 is TGTGCCAGTAGTACTCGGGACTCACTCTATGGCTACACCTTC.

The genes are TRBV18 and TRBJ1-2; 12 bases fit TRBD1. Per germline, CDR1 KGHSH and CDR2 LQKENI. This CDR3 contains 14 residues. V shed 3 bases and J 6 bases; nucleotides not matched to a gene: 2. The CDR3 loop reads CASSPGTGGNGYTF. CDR3 nucleotide sequence: TGTGCCAGCTCACCCGGGACAGGGGGCAATGGCTACACCTTC.

The J gene is TRBJ1-2, the V gene TRBV7-2; D might be TRBD1 (5 bases). The CDR3 contains 14 residues. In germline, CDR1 is SGHTA, CDR2 FQGNSA. The V and J ends lost 1 base and 1 base respectively, with 7 bases between them. CDR3 DNA: TGTGCCAGCAGCTTAGTGGGGGGTAACTATGGCTACACCTTC. Residues: CASSLVGGNYGYTF.

V gene TRBV27 combines with J gene TRBJ2-2, with TRBD2 matching 7 bases. This CDR3 comprises 17 residues. CDR1 and CDR2 from the germline V gene are MNHEY and SMNVEV (reference sequence). Unmatched junction bases numbered 12, after V lost 1 base and J lost 7 bases. The CDR3 DNA follows: TGTGCCAGCAGTTTATATCCGGGCGGGAGTTACGGCGGGGAGCTGTTTTTT. It is translated as CASSLYPGGSYGGELFF.

V and J are TRBV18 and TRBJ2-7; 11 bases line up with TRBD2. The CDR3 runs 17 residues. V gave up 5 bases and J gave up 3 bases; unmatched junction bases: 12. Germline V gives CDR1 KGHSH, CDR2 LQKENI. As DNA, the CDR3 is TGTGCCAGCTCAATGGAAGCAGGGACTAGCGGATTCTACGAGCAGTACTTC. Translating it yields CASSMEAGTSGFYEQYF.

The chain uses TRBV28 and TRBJ1-5; D is possibly TRBD1 (5 bases). The CDR3 consists of 12 residues. Germline CDR1 is MDHEN and CDR2 is SYDVKM. The ends were cut back, 4 bases at V and 6 bases at J, with 7 bases in the middle. The CDR3 DNA reads TGTGCCAGCAGTTGGGGGGGTCAGCCCCAGCATTTT. It specifies CASSWGGQPQHF.

The chain recombines TRBV6-5 with TRBJ1-2; D is unclear. Deletions cut 5 bases from V and 3 bases from J, with 7 bases between. The CDR3 is made up of 12 amino acids. From germline, CDR1 is MNHEY and CDR2 SVGAGI. The CDR3 nucleotides read TGTGCCAGCAGTCGGCGGGACTATGGCTACACCTTC. This codes for CASSRRDYGYTF.

The chain couples TRBV28 to TRBJ1-5, with D possibly TRBD1 on 6 matching bases. Between the trimmed V and J ends, which lost 2 bases and 6 bases, there was a span of 11 bases. This CDR3 is 14 amino acids long. CDR1 MDHEN and CDR2 SYDVKM come from the germline V gene. The CDR3 DNA sequence: TGTGCCAGCAGTTTAAAACAGGGTGGTCAGCCCCAGCATTTT. It is translated as CASSLKQGGQPQHF.

The V call is TRBV5-1, the J call TRBJ2-1; D perhaps matches TRBD2 (6 bases). The germline gives CDR1 SGHRS, CDR2 YFSETQ. CDR3 length equals 15 residues. Trimming took off 2 bases at V and 3 bases at J, with 12 bases between the two ends. In DNA, the CDR3 is TGCGCCAGCAGCTTAGAACTAGCTATCTACAATGAGCAGTTCTTC. Translated, it gives CASSLELAIYNEQFF.

This chain uses TRBV18 with TRBJ2-7, with 9 bases fitting TRBD1. This CDR3 spans 14 amino acids. Germline trimming cut 3 bases from V and 6 bases from J; bases unmatched to any gene: 6. Germline V gives CDR1 KGHSH, CDR2 LQKENI. CDR3 sequence (DNA): TGTGCCAGCTCACCCGGTGACAGGGGGGGCGAGCAGTACTTC. It codes for CASSPGDRGGEQYF.

This chain joins TRBV7-3 and TRBJ1-1; 7 nucleotides line up with TRBD1. The junction had 11 bases not matched to a gene; V was cut back by 5 bases and J by 5 bases. The CDR3 consists of 15 residues. The germline CDR1 and CDR2 sequences are SGHTA and FQGTGA. The CDR3 bases are TGTGCCAGCAGCCCAAAGGGGGCAGGGGTTACTGAAGCTTTCTTT. Translated: CASSPKGAGVTEAFF.

This clone was observed once. J is TRBJ1-2 and V is TRBV18; TRBD1 might be the D (6 bases). Germline loops: CDR1 KGHSH, CDR2 LQKENI. The V gene lost 1 base and the J gene lost 7 bases, with 22 bases spanning the gap. The CDR3 runs 17 residues. The DNA of the CDR3 is TGTGCCAGCTCACCACTGCCAAGGGGGAAGAGGGGCGGTGGCTACACCTTC. Translating gives CASSPLPRGKRGGGYTF.

This sequence joins TRBV18 and TRBJ2-7; D gene ambiguous. Germline-derived CDR1 and CDR2 are KGHSH and LQKENI. V was shortened by 8 bases and J by 0 bases, with 11 bases between the two germline ends. The CDR3 is made up of 13 amino acids. The CDR3 here is CASEDGVSYEQYF. CDR3 coding DNA: TGTGCCAGCGAGGATGGAGTCTCCTACGAGCAGTACTTC.

This chain connects TRBV7-2 to TRBJ2-7, with 9 bases aligning to TRBD1. Germline V gene data show CDR1 as SGHTA and CDR2 as FQGNSA. The CDR3 has 15 amino acids. J gave up 3 bases and V 6 bases, and 9 bases lay outside the gene matches. CDR3: CASRNPGQGYYEQYF. Written as DNA, the CDR3 is TGTGCCAGCAGAAACCCGGGACAGGGATACTACGAGCAGTACTTC.

This chain joins TRBV11-3 and TRBJ2-1; D is unresolved. Germline V lookup: CDR1 SGHNT, CDR2 YENEEA. The CDR3 totals 15 residues. V shed 1 base and J shed 2 bases, with 9 bases lying between them. CDR3 nucleotide sequence: TGTGCCAGCAGCTTAGGGGCATCCCCCTACAATGAGCAGTTCTTC. Its translation: CASSLGASPYNEQFF.

Notes on this clone: Different DNA sequences within this sample yield the same CDR3. The genes are TRBV6-5 and TRBJ1-5, with D possibly matching TRBD1 (5 bases). The CDR3 contains 14 residues. The V end was cut by 0 bases, the J end by 4 bases, with 7 bases between. CDR1 MNHEY and CDR2 SVGAGI come from the germline V gene. CDR3 region: CASSYSGGNQPQHF. CDR3 bases: TGTGCCAGCAGTTACTCGGGGGGGAATCAGCCCCAGCATTTT.

This clone was seen more than once but under ten times. This rearrangement joins TRBV11-2 to TRBJ2-1; 7 positions match TRBD1. The CDR3 spans 13 residues. The germline gives CDR1 SGHAT, CDR2 FQNNGV. J gave up 15 bases and V 2 bases, and 10 bases lay outside the gene matches. The CDR3 nucleotides are TGTGCCAGCAGCTTACAAAGGGACAGAACGCTGTTCTTC. This encodes CASSLQRDRTLFF. The variable domain in full, with the rest retrieved from reference TRBV11-2 and TRBJ2-1, is EAGVAQSPRYKIIEKRQSVAFWCNPISGHATLYWYQQILGQGPKLLIQFQNNGVVDDSQLPKDRFSAERLKGVDSTLKIQPAKLEDSAVYLCASSLQRDRTLFFGPGTRLTVL.

The genes are TRBV3-1 (or the pseudogene TRBV3-2) and TRBJ2-2; TRBD2 matches 12 bases. The CDR3 extends over 17 amino acids. J gave up 1 base and V 4 bases, and 4 bases lay outside the gene matches. CDR1 is LGHDT, CDR2 YNNKEL, per germline (reference sequence). The CDR3 region has the DNA TGTGCCAGCAGCCGTATACTAGCGGGGGGGAACACCGGGGAGCTGTTTTTT. It yields the protein CASSRILAGGNTGELFF.